Shown below are 15 T cell receptor beta chains from a single sample sequenced in a study of blood T cell repertoires in COVID-19. Libraries were prepared by immunoSEQ multiplex PCR; TCRdb keeps only in-frame clonotypes and omits some of them. The table has around 150,000 clones, 75% to 90% seen once. Sequencing input: PBMCs or T cells enriched from blood (not recorded which). Receptors originate from a woman aged 55 to 70 who had recovered from COVID-19.

The chain has TRBV3-1 (or the pseudogene TRBV3-2) and TRBJ1-1; D call uncertain. Germline V gene lookup returns CDR1 LGHDT and CDR2 YNNKEL (reference sequence). The CDR3 is made up of 13 amino acids. Deletions cut 4 bases from V and 4 bases from J, with 10 bases between. CDR3 DNA sequence: TGTGCCAGCAGCCGAGGGTCGACCACTGAAGCTTTCTTT. This sequence encodes CASSRGSTTEAFF.

The chain carries TRBV3-1 (or the pseudogene TRBV3-2) and TRBJ1-2; 7 bases map to TRBD1. With 4 bases clipped from V and 5 bases from J, the junction kept 4 bases outside the gene matches. This CDR3 spans 13 amino acids. Germline V gene sequence: CDR1 LGHDT, CDR2 YNNKEL (reference sequence). CDR3 DNA: TGTGCCAGCAGCCGGACAGGTCCATATGGCTACACCTTC. Translation: CASSRTGPYGYTF.

The V and J genes are TRBV2 and TRBJ2-2; possibly TRBD1 for D (6 bases). The CDR3 spans 13 residues. Germline lookup yields CDR1 SNHLY and CDR2 FYNNEI. V dropped 5 bases and J dropped 3 bases, with 7 bases sitting between them. CDR3 loop: CASSPGDTGELFF. The DNA for the CDR3 is TGTGCCAGCAGTCCAGGGGACACCGGGGAGCTGTTTTTT. The whole variable domain, remainder taken from reference TRBV2 and TRBJ2-2, is EPEVTQTPSHQVTQMGQEVILRCVPISNHLYFYWYRQILGQKVEFLVSFYNNEISEKSEIFDDQFSVERPDGSNFTLKIRSTKLEDSAMYFCASSPGDTGELFFGEGSRLTVL.

V and J are TRBV5-1 and TRBJ1-1; D gene ambiguous. V lost 2 bases and J 7 bases, leaving 9 bases between the germline ends. There are 12 residues in the CDR3. Per germline, CDR1 SGHRS and CDR2 YFSETQ. CDR3 region: CASSFVEGEAFF. The CDR3 nucleotides are TGCGCCAGCAGCTTCGTAGAGGGTGAAGCTTTCTTT.

This clone was detected once. The V and J genes are TRBV19 and TRBJ1-4; 10 nucleotides line up with TRBD1. The germline gives CDR1 LNHDA, CDR2 SQIVND (reference sequence). The CDR3 spans 14 residues. Unmatched junction bases numbered 6, after V lost 6 bases and J lost 8 bases. CDR3 sequence (DNA): TGTGCCAGTAGAAGACAGGGGGCTGAGGAAAAACTGTTTTTT. Protein sequence: CASRRQGAEEKLFF.

The chain carries TRBV5-1 and TRBJ2-1, with 8 bases matching TRBD2. The V gene end was trimmed by 1 base and the J gene end by 2 bases; junction bases not matched to a gene: 5. CDR1 SGHRS and CDR2 YFSETQ come from the germline V gene. CDR3 length: 16 residues. CDR3 protein: CASSLQAGGPYNEQFF. CDR3 sequence (DNA): TGCGCCAGCAGCTTGCAGGCGGGGGGACCCTACAATGAGCAGTTCTTC.

This clone was seen just once. This chain uses TRBV27 with TRBJ1-2; 8 positions match TRBD1. The CDR3 is 13 amino acids. The germline gives CDR1 MNHEY, CDR2 SMNVEV (reference sequence). Trimming removed 6 bases from V and 8 bases from J; junction bases left unmatched: 8. For the CDR3, the DNA is TGTGCCAGCAGCGGACAGGGATCGGACGGCTACACCTTC. Its protein product is CASSGQGSDGYTF.

The CDR3 DNA sequence: TGTGCCAGCAGCCCCACCGGGACAGTGAATTCACCCCTCCACTTT. This sequence encodes CASSPTGTVNSPLHF. The rearrangement links TRBV5-4 to TRBJ1-6; 7 bases match TRBD1. CDR3 size: 15 residues. Germline assignment: CDR1 SGHNT and CDR2 YYREEE (reference sequence). J gave up 7 bases and V 4 bases, and 8 bases lay outside the gene matches.

A remark on this clone: In the same sample, other DNA sequences code for this CDR3. The chain uses TRBV2 and TRBJ1-1, with TRBD1 matching over 7 bases. This CDR3 contains 12 residues. V was clipped by 4 bases and J by 5 bases; unmatched bases: 1. Germline V gene data show CDR1 as SNHLY and CDR2 as FYNNEI. The CDR3 DNA reads TGTGCCAGCAGTGTACAGGGGACTGAAGCTTTCTTT. Protein sequence: CASSVQGTEAFF. The whole variable domain, remainder taken from reference TRBV2 and TRBJ1-1, is EPEVTQTPSHQVTQMGQEVILRCVPISNHLYFYWYRQILGQKVEFLVSFYNNEISEKSEIFDDQFSVERPDGSNFTLKIRSTKLEDSAMYFCASSVQGTEAFFGQGTRLTVV.

The chain uses TRBV28 and TRBJ1-5; D gene uncertain. The ends were cut back, 6 bases at V and 7 bases at J, with 16 bases in the middle. CDR1 MDHEN and CDR2 SYDVKM come from the germline V gene. The CDR3 consists of 14 residues. CDR3 sequence: CASSYSGGSQPQHF. The CDR3 DNA sequence: TGTGCCAGCAGCTATTCAGGAGGGAGCCAGCCCCAGCATTTT.

The V and J genes are TRBV6-6 and TRBJ2-5; 12 nucleotides match TRBD2. The CDR3 is made up of 14 amino acids. Germline CDR1 and CDR2: MNHNY and SVGAGI (reference sequence). V was pared by 4 bases and J by 3 bases, with 0 bases of the junction left unmatched. The chain's CDR3 is CASSSSGGEETQYF. The CDR3 bases are TGTGCCAGCAGTTCTAGCGGGGGGGAAGAGACCCAGTACTTC.

In this sample, this clone turned up once. The CDR3 nucleotides read TGTGCCAGTAGTATTCACGGGGCAGGGGGTCAGCCCCAGCATTTT. It specifies CASSIHGAGGQPQHF. The V call is TRBV19, the J call TRBJ1-5; TRBD1 agrees at 7 bases. Trimming took 3 bases from V and 6 from J; bases not matched to a gene: 8. In germline, CDR1 is LNHDA, CDR2 SQIVND (reference sequence). The CDR3 runs 15 residues.

CDR3 region: CASSSRRGTIYF. The CDR3 DNA reads as TGTGCCAGTAGTAGTCGACGGGGCACCATATATTTT. This sequence joins TRBV19 and TRBJ1-3, with D uncertain. The CDR3 runs to 12 residues. V lost 4 bases, J lost 9 bases, and 10 bases lay in between. Germline V lookup: CDR1 LNHDA, CDR2 SQIVND (reference sequence).

This CDR3 reads CASSPTRRAEAFF. CDR3 nucleotide sequence: TGTGCCAGCAGCCCCACCCGGAGGGCTGAAGCTTTCTTT. This sequence joins TRBV7-2 and TRBJ1-1, with D unclear. Trimming removed 5 bases at V and 6 bases at J, with 13 bases between. CDR1 SGHTA and CDR2 FQGNSA come from the germline V gene. The CDR3 consists of 13 residues.

The chain has TRBV4-1 and TRBJ2-7; 7 nucleotides align to TRBD1. Germline V CDR1 and CDR2: MGHRA, YSYEKL. This CDR3 contains 14 residues. V shed 3 bases and J 6 bases; nucleotides not matched to a gene: 8. This chain's CDR3 is CASSQLQGTLEQYF. In nucleotides, the CDR3 is TGCGCCAGCAGCCAGTTACAGGGGACGCTCGAGCAGTACTTC.